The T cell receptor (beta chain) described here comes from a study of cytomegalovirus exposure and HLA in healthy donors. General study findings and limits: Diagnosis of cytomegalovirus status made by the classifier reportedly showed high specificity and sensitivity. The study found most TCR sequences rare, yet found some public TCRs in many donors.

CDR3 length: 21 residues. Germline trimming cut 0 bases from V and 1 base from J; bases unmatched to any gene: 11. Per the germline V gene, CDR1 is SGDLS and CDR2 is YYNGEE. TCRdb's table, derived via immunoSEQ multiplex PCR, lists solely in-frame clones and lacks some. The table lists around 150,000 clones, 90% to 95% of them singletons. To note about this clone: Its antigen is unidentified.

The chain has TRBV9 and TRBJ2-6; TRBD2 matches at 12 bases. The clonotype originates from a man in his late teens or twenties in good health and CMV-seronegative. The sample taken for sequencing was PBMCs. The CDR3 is CASSVGVLAGGLVSGANVLTF. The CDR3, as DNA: TGTGCCAGCAGCGTAGGGGTCCTAGCGGGAGGGCTAGTATCTGGGGCCAACGTCCTGACTTTC.